The rows below give T cell receptor beta chains drawn from one sample of a study of Graves' ophthalmopathy and Graves' hyperthyroidism. TCRdb passed the multiplex PCR reads through MiXCR, listing each CDR3 protein once. Seen here are roughly 700,000 distinct CDR3 sequences, approximately 40% observed once, and the top ten hold about 40%. The sequenced material came from peripheral blood. The receptor set was obtained from an adult man with Graves' ophthalmopathy. Both conserved end residues are trimmed from each CDR3. Fields, in order: V gene, D gene, J gene, CDR3 protein. The D gene is left open where the match is weak.

V: TRBV20-1
D: NA
J: TRBJ2-1
CDR3: SALLNLALAEQF

V: TRBV19
D: NA
J: TRBJ2-7
CDR3: ASKPQVGSYEQY

V: TRBV9
D: NA
J: TRBJ2-5
CDR3: ASSSTVAETQY

V: TRBV29-1
D: NA
J: TRBJ1-4
CDR3: SADGEKLF

V: TRBV7-2
D: NA
J: TRBJ2-7
CDR3: ASSLAGRTEQY

V: TRBV6-6
D: TRBD1
J: TRBJ1-1
CDR3: ASSYARQGNTEAF

V: TRBV10-2
D: TRBD1
J: TRBJ2-5
CDR3: ASSESVRGLSTQY

V: TRBV7-3
D: NA
J: TRBJ2-7
CDR3: AWSRVYEQY

V: TRBV4-2
D: TRBD2
J: TRBJ2-5
CDR3: ASSQASSGRGRETQY

V: TRBV25-1
D: TRBD1
J: TRBJ1-1
CDR3: ASSAWDSVTEAF